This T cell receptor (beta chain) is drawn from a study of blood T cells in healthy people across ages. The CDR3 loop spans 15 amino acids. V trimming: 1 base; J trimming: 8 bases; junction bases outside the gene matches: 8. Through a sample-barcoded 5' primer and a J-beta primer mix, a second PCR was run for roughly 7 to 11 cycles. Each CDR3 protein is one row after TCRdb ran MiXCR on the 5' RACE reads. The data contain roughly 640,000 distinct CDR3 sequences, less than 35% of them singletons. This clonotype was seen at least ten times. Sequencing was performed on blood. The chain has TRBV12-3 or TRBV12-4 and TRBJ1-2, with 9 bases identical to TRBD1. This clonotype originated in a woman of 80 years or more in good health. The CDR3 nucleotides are TGTGCCAGCAGTTTAGGCTTTGGACAGGGGTGGGGCTACACCTTC. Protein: CASSLGFGQGWGYTF.